This entry lists 20 T cell receptor beta chains sequenced from one sample in a study of T cells after yellow fever vaccination. TCRdb fed the 5' RACE reads into MiXCR, producing one record per CDR3 protein. The data hold around 310,000 distinct CDR3 sequences, with around 4.4% observed a single time. Sample: PBMCs, taken 15 days after the yellow fever booster vaccination. The receptors were gathered from a man aged 18-30 years who received the YFV17D yellow fever vaccine.

This chain connects TRBV6-5 to TRBJ2-5; either TRBD1 or TRBD2 may supply D (5 bases each). Judging by the DNA end, TRBJ2-1 fits better; the J call may be wrong. The CDR3 has 14 amino acids. Germline V gives CDR1 MNHEY, CDR2 SVGAGI. CDR3 bases: TGTGCCAGCAGTTTATCGGGGCTCCAAGAGACCCAGTTCTTC. Residues: CASSLSGLQETQFF.

The chain couples TRBV19 to TRBJ2-7; tentative D call: TRBD2 (5 bases). CDR1 LNHDA and CDR2 SQIVND come from the germline V gene (reference sequence). Trimming left V 3 bases short and J 2 bases short, with 11 bases between. The CDR3 consists of 14 residues. The CDR3 here is CASSILGLPYEQYF. The CDR3 bases are TGTGCCAGTAGTATTCTTGGACTCCCCTACGAGCAGTACTTC.

This clonotype was observed many times. The chain has TRBV20-1 and TRBJ1-5; D is possibly TRBD1 (6 bases). Trimming removed 6 bases at V and 4 bases at J, with 16 bases between. Germline CDR1 is DFQATT and CDR2 is SNEGSKA (reference sequence). The CDR3 loop spans 14 amino acids. The CDR3 loop reads CSARDRKGNQPQHF. CDR3 sequence (DNA): TGCAGTGCCCGTGACAGGAAAGGAAATCAGCCCCAGCATTTT.

There are many counts of this clonotype. The chain couples TRBV5-1 to TRBJ2-3; the match to TRBD2 covers 10 bases. The junction had 3 bases not matched to a gene; V was cut back by 4 bases and J by 4 bases. The germline CDR1 and CDR2 sequences are SGHRS and YFSETQ. The CDR3 has 14 amino acids. The CDR3 region has the DNA TGCGCCAGCAGCGATCTAGCGGGGGCAGATACGCAGTATTTT. This codes for CASSDLAGADTQYF.

This clonotype has only a few counts. This chain links TRBV24-1 with TRBJ1-2; the D is unclear. The ends were cut back, 4 bases at V and 4 bases at J, with 6 bases in the middle. The CDR3 length is 12 residues. Germline loops: CDR1 KGHDR, CDR2 SFDVKD. In DNA form, the CDR3 reads TGTGCCACCAGTGACCCGTTCTATGGCTACACCTTC. Amino acid sequence: CATSDPFYGYTF.

A few counts support this clonotype. This sequence joins TRBV7-2 and TRBJ2-2; TRBD2 matches 7 bases. This CDR3 is 17 amino acids long. Germline loops: CDR1 SGHTA, CDR2 FQGNSA. J gave up 0 bases and V 5 bases, and 9 bases lay outside the gene matches. In DNA, the CDR3 is TGTGCCAGCAGCAAGCCTTTGGGGGGGACGAACACCGGGGAGCTGTTTTTT. Translating it yields CASSKPLGGTNTGELFF.

This sequence joins TRBV28 and TRBJ2-2; D is tentatively TRBD1 or TRBD2 (7 bases each). V was trimmed by 7 bases and J by 5 bases, leaving 17 bases between them. Looked up from germline, CDR1 is MDHEN and CDR2 is SYDVKM. CDR3 size: 15 residues. The CDR3 loop reads CASNVQGGRTGELFF. Written as DNA, the CDR3 is TGTGCCAGCAACGTCCAGGGGGGGAGGACCGGGGAGCTGTTTTTT. Full variable domain (outside the CDR3, taken from reference TRBV28 and TRBJ2-2): DVKVTQSSRYLVKRTGEKVFLECVQDMDHENMFWYRQDPGLGLRLIYFSYDVKMKEKGDIPEGYSVSREKKERFSLILESASTNQTSMYLCASNVQGGRTGELFFGEGSRLTVL.

The chain links TRBV28 to TRBJ2-3; D might be TRBD1 (6 bases). V was clipped by 5 bases and J by 0 bases, with 15 bases between them. Germline V gene data show CDR1 as MDHEN and CDR2 as SYDVKM. This CDR3 comprises 16 residues. The CDR3 nucleotides read TGTGCCAGCAGTCTAACACAGGGAGTAAGCACAGATACGCAGTATTTT. This sequence encodes CASSLTQGVSTDTQYF.

The gene calls are TRBV29-1 and TRBJ1-1, with D unresolved. Trimming took off 7 bases at V and 1 base at J, with 10 bases between the two ends. CDR1 is SQVTM and CDR2 is ANQGSEA in the germline V gene. CDR3 length: 12 amino acids. CDR3 sequence: CSGGRENTEAFF. CDR3 coding DNA: TGCAGCGGAGGACGGGAGAACACTGAAGCTTTCTTT.

This sequence joins TRBV7-2 and TRBJ1-3; no firm D call. CDR1 is SGHTA, CDR2 FQGNSA, per germline. Deletions cut 7 bases from V and 0 bases from J, with 13 bases between. CDR3 length: 15 residues. The CDR3 DNA is TGTGCCAGCAAACTCGGTATCTTCTCTGGAAACACCATATATTTT. It codes for CASKLGIFSGNTIYF.

This clonotype has ten or more counts. The chain links TRBV18 to TRBJ2-4; D is unresolved. The CDR3 covers 17 residues. The V end was cut by 0 bases, the J end by 0 bases, with 12 bases between. Germline lookup yields CDR1 KGHSH and CDR2 LQKENI. CDR3 loop: CASSPPGPQVAKNIQYF. The CDR3 coding sequence is TGTGCCAGCTCACCACCGGGCCCACAAGTAGCCAAAAACATTCAGTACTTC.

In its sample, this clonotype was seen many times. This chain connects TRBV20-1 to TRBJ2-6; tentative D call: TRBD1 (5 bases). V was shortened by 3 bases and J by 1 base, with 16 bases between the two germline ends. The CDR3 totals 17 residues. CDR1 DFQATT and CDR2 SNEGSKA come from the germline V gene (reference sequence). CDR3 sequence (DNA): TGCAGTGCTAGTGAACTCCCGACAGATTCTGGGGCCAACGTCCTGACTTTC. Translation: CSASELPTDSGANVLTF.

This clonotype was observed at least ten times. The V gene is TRBV7-2, the J gene TRBJ2-3; D might be TRBD1 or TRBD2, each matching 5 bases. The CDR3 has 17 amino acids. Trimming stripped 2 bases from V and 4 bases from J, with 19 bases between. The V gene's germline CDR1 is SGHTA and CDR2 FQGNSA. Written as DNA, the CDR3 is TGTGCCAGCAGCTTAAATATGGGACGCAGACTGGCAGATACGCAGTATTTT. This gives the protein CASSLNMGRRLADTQYF.

In this sample, this clonotype turned up many times. V usage is TRBV15 and J usage is TRBJ2-7; 8 bases map to TRBD1. The V gene's germline CDR1 is LNHNV and CDR2 YYDKDF (reference sequence). V was clipped by 1 base and J by 5 bases; unmatched bases: 7. CDR3 size: 15 residues. CDR3 nucleotide sequence: TGTGCCACCAGCAGAGGGTCCGGGACAGGTAACGAGCAGTACTTC. Translated: CATSRGSGTGNEQYF.

Ten or more counts support this clonotype. The genes are TRBV12-3 or TRBV12-4 and TRBJ1-1; D is ambiguous. The CDR3 loop spans 14 amino acids. Trimming took off 2 bases at V and 5 bases at J, with 12 bases between the two ends. CDR3 sequence reads: CASSLMGTVTEAFF. The CDR3 DNA sequence: TGTGCCAGCAGTTTAATGGGTACCGTTACTGAAGCTTTCTTT.

This clonotype was seen many times. This chain links TRBV10-2 with TRBJ2-3; the D gene is possibly TRBD1 (5 bases). The CDR3 covers 14 residues. Germline values: CDR1 WSHSY, CDR2 SAAADI. V gave up 6 bases and J gave up 2 bases, with 12 bases separating them. CDR3 residues: CASSRTNPTDTQYF. For the CDR3, the DNA is TGCGCCAGCAGCCGGACAAATCCCACAGATACGCAGTATTTT.

In this sample, this clonotype turned up a few times. The chain couples TRBV7-6 to TRBJ1-1; TRBD1 agrees at 10 bases. The CDR3 has 16 residues. Germline V lookup: CDR1 SGHVS, CDR2 FNYEAQ. Trimming cost V 4 bases and J 2 bases; bases outside gene matches: 7. The CDR3 reads CASSSDRGKGNTEAFF. The DNA of the CDR3 is TGTGCCAGCAGCTCGGACAGGGGGAAGGGAAACACTGAAGCTTTCTTT.

This chain joins TRBV7-3 and TRBJ2-3; unclear D gene. The V end lost 5 bases, the J end lost 1 base, and 10 bases lay between the germline ends. CDR1 and CDR2 (germline): SGHTA, FQGTGA. This CDR3 has 14 amino acids. This CDR3 reads CASSPNSGTDTQYF. The CDR3 nucleotides read TGTGCCAGCAGCCCAAATTCAGGCACAGATACGCAGTATTTT.

This clonotype turned up a few times. The rearrangement links TRBV3-1 to TRBJ2-1; D possibly corresponds to TRBD1 (5 bases). Trimming cost V 4 bases and J 2 bases, with 12 bases left between them. The CDR3 is 15 residues long. Germline V CDR1 and CDR2: LGHDT, YNNKEL (reference sequence). The CDR3 DNA reads TGTGCCAGCAGCCGAGACAGCTCCACCTACAATGAGCAGTTCTTC. This translates into CASSRDSSTYNEQFF.

The chain couples TRBV5-1 to TRBJ2-2, with 7 bases fitting TRBD1. The germline V gene has CDR1 SGHRS and CDR2 YFSETQ. Trimming at V came to 4 bases and at J to 3 bases, leaving 3 bases not matched to a gene. CDR3 length: 14 amino acids. The CDR3: CASSTTGYTGELFF. The CDR3 nucleotides read TGCGCCAGCAGCACGACAGGGTACACCGGGGAGCTGTTTTTT.